This T cell receptor beta chain was sequenced for a study of post-analysis software for immune sequencing data. The study, taken as a whole, reports: Included in a set of four or five TRBV segments more frequent in patients than controls were TRBV5-6, TRBV5-1 and TRBV20-1.

The TCR beta cDNA libraries contained unique molecular identifiers. MiXCR, run by TCRdb on the PCR reads, gives a single entry per CDR3 protein. The table has approximately 160,000 distinct CDR3 sequences, 30% seen once; the top ten hold roughly 1.6%. The CDR3 has 15 residues. From germline, CDR1 is LGHDT and CDR2 YNNKEL (reference sequence). Ten or more counts support this clonotype. Its antigen is as yet unknown. One end of the junction fails to match germline, which may point to a read error. The TCR comes from a girl under 18 with multiple sclerosis. The chain carries TRBV3-1 and TRBJ2-1; D may be TRBD1 (7 bases). Sequences were obtained from blood. The CDR3 nucleotides are TGTTCCAGCAGCCAGGGGGGACCATCCTACAATGAGCAGTTCTTC. It codes for CSSSQGGPSYNEQFF.